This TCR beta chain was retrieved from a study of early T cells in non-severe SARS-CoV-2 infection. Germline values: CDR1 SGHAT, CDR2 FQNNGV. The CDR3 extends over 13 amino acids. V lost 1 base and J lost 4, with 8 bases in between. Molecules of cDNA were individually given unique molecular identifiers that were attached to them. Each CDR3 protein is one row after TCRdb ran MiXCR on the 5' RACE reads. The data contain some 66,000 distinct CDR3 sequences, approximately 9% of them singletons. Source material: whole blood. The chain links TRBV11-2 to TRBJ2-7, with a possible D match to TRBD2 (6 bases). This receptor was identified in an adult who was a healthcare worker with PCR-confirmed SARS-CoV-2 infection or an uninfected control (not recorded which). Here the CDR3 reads CASSLVAGYEQYF. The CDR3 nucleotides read TGTGCCAGCAGCTTAGTTGCGGGGTACGAGCAGTACTTC.